This T cell receptor (beta chain) was identified during a study of blood T cell repertoires in COVID-19. About the research overall: Samples taken during acute and convalescent COVID-19 were collected in the United States, Italy and Spain. T cells, B-cell-depleted T cells, or PBMCs provided the cDNA or gDNA that served as material.

Generated by immunoSEQ multiplex PCR, the TCRdb table keeps only in-frame clones and is missing some. The sample carries fewer than 200,000 clones, more than 75% recorded once. The CDR3 totals 17 residues. Losses at the gene ends were 1 base for V and 0 bases for J; bases not matched to a gene: 5. Germline V lookup: CDR1 SGHAT, CDR2 FQNNGV. The TCR comes from a man aged 50 to 60 who had recovered from COVID-19. The rearrangement joins TRBV11-2 to TRBJ2-7; 11 nucleotides match TRBD2. Sequencing input: peripheral blood. CDR3 in amino acids: CASSLVTSGSSSYEQYF. DNA of the CDR3: TGTGCCAGCAGCTTAGTCACTAGCGGGAGTAGCTCCTACGAGCAGTACTTC.